Described below is a single T cell receptor beta chain sequence and its context. Its target is not known. The data are from a study of cytomegalovirus exposure and HLA in healthy donors. The overall study: The roughly 110 validation repertoires were reported in a later analysis to have been generated on the same platform as the 500 to 700 first-cohort repertoires.

The assay was immunoSEQ multiplex PCR, and TCRdb's table has in-frame clones only and misses some. Of roughly 73,000 clones in the sample, roughly 96% were seen once. Study-level findings and limits: Researchers counted roughly 160 TCR beta chains as cytomegalovirus-associated.

CDR1 is MNHNY, CDR2 SVGAGI, per germline (reference sequence). With 6 bases removed from V and 1 base from J, the gap between germline ends came to 9 bases. There are 13 residues in the CDR3. The J gene is TRBJ1-1, the V gene TRBV6-6; D not certain. What was sequenced was PBMCs. The source is a man aged 18 to 30 in good health and CMV-seronegative. The CDR3: CASRLGENTEAFF. The DNA of the CDR3 is TGTGCCAGCAGGCTCGGAGAGAACACTGAAGCTTTCTTT.